This passage covers 5 T cell receptor beta chains from one sample sequenced in a study of CD4 T cell repertoires in COVID-19. Sequenced by immunoSEQ multiplex PCR; TCRdb stores in-frame clones only, minus some. The sample lists some 80,000 clones, 83% occurring once. The specimen comprised CD4+ T cells from peripheral blood, sampled after recovery from COVID-19. Source of these receptors: a human donor who had COVID-19.

This chain joins TRBV7-2 and TRBJ1-2, with 8 bases identical to TRBD1. Germline V gene lookup returns CDR1 SGHTA and CDR2 FQGNSA. Trimming took 5 bases from V and 8 from J; bases not matched to a gene: 10. The CDR3 has 14 amino acids. The CDR3 spells CASSPGQGEMGYTF. CDR3 nucleotides: TGTGCCAGCAGCCCTGGACAGGGAGAAATGGGCTACACCTTC. Supplemented by reference TRBV7-2 and TRBJ1-2, the full variable domain reads GAGVSQSPSNKVTEKGKDVELRCDPISGHTALYWYRQSLGQGLEFLIYFQGNSAPDKSGLPSDRFSAERTGGSVSTLTIQRTQQEDSAVYLCASSPGQGEMGYTFGSGTRLTVV.

The CDR3 coding sequence is TGTGCCAGCAGCCAAGCTGGGACTAGCGGGAGGAACACCGGGGAGCTGTTTTTT. Residues: CASSQAGTSGRNTGELFF. This chain links TRBV3-1 (or the pseudogene TRBV3-2) with TRBJ2-2, with TRBD2 identical over 14 bases. With V trimmed by 1 base and J by 1 base, 2 bases remained unmatched. Germline V gene sequence: CDR1 LGHDT, CDR2 YNNKEL (reference sequence). The CDR3 sequence is 18 residues long.

The V call is TRBV19, the J call TRBJ1-4; the match to TRBD1 covers 7 bases. The trim removed 3 bases at V and 0 bases at J, leaving 4 bases unmatched. This CDR3 spans 16 amino acids. In germline, CDR1 is LNHDA, CDR2 SQIVND (reference sequence). The CDR3 loop reads CASSMGDRATNEKLFF. The CDR3 DNA is TGTGCCAGTAGTATGGGGGACAGAGCAACTAATGAAAAACTGTTTTTT.

The gene calls are TRBV11-3 and TRBJ1-1; D ambiguous. This CDR3 contains 13 residues. Per the germline V gene, CDR1 is SGHNT and CDR2 is YENEEA. V lost 5 bases, J lost 4 bases, and 11 bases lay in between. The CDR3 DNA follows: TGTGCCAGCAGCCCCGATTGGGGCACTGAAGCTTTCTTT. It translates to CASSPDWGTEAFF.

This chain joins TRBV19 and TRBJ2-7; TRBD1 agrees at 8 bases. The germline V gene encodes CDR1 LNHDA and CDR2 SQIVND (reference sequence). The V segment lost 5 bases and the J segment 0 bases; nucleotides outside the gene matches: 3. The CDR3 consists of 14 residues. CDR3 sequence reads: CASSADRASYEQYF. CDR3 in DNA: TGTGCCAGTAGTGCGGACAGGGCCTCCTACGAGCAGTACTTC.